The present TCR beta chain was sequenced within a study of blood T cell repertoires in COVID-19. The germline gives CDR1 SGHVS, CDR2 FQNEAQ. Trimming left V 2 bases short and J 4 bases short, with 8 bases between. CDR3 length equals 13 residues. Produced via immunoSEQ multiplex PCR; TCRdb's table is partial and in-frame only. This sample has approximately 40,000 clones, with around nine tenths found just once. The sequence was collected from a man between 60 and 75 years old with COVID-19, enrolled during active disease. V and J are TRBV7-8 and TRBJ1-1, with no clear D. The sequencing input was peripheral blood. The CDR3 nucleotides are TGTGCCAGCAGCTTAAGGGAGGGCACTGAAGCTTTCTTT. Encoded protein: CASSLREGTEAFF.